This note documents a single TCR beta chain sequence. The antigen remains undetermined. The data derive from a study of CD8 T cells in ankylosing spondylitis. Whole-study findings and limits: There was reportedly significant enrichment of clones that were disease-linked in matched ankylosing spondylitis synovial fluid.

Libraries for TCR beta were made by quantitative 5'-RACE with molecular barcodes. A single record per CDR3 protein comes from TCRdb applying MiXCR to the 5' RACE reads. Of about 340,000 distinct CDR3 sequences in the sample, roughly 14% are singletons; the top ten hold 0.9% to 1.2%. Looked up from germline, CDR1 is MNHEY and CDR2 is SMNVEV (reference sequence). The ends were cut back, 6 bases at V and 8 bases at J, with 16 bases in the middle. The CDR3 runs 13 residues. Sequenced material: blood, either unsorted or a sorted T cell fraction (not recorded which). The chain couples TRBV27 to TRBJ1-2; TRBD1 might be the D (6 bases). The TCR originated in a male donor with ankylosing spondylitis or in good health (not recorded which). The CDR3 region is CASSPDRSWGYTF. CDR3 coding DNA: TGTGCCAGCAGCCCCGACAGGTCGTGGGGCTACACCTTC.